This passage covers 18 T cell receptor beta chains from one sample sequenced in a study of blood T cell repertoires in COVID-19. Repertoires were generated with immunoSEQ multiplex PCR, while TCRdb's copy carries only in-frame clones and drops some. The table has about 82,000 clones, about 73% seen once. The source material was peripheral blood. These receptors all stem from a man in his 60s with COVID-19, enrolled during active disease.

This clone was seen a few times. This rearrangement joins TRBV9 to TRBJ2-7; 8 nucleotides agree with TRBD2. Trimming took 4 bases from V and 2 from J; bases not matched to a gene: 11. The CDR3 loop spans 16 amino acids. CDR1 SGDLS and CDR2 YYNGEE come from the germline V gene. CDR3 in amino acids: CASSPQDAGGAYEQYF. CDR3 DNA sequence: TGTGCCAGCAGCCCCCAGGATGCGGGGGGTGCCTACGAGCAGTACTTC.

The V gene is TRBV6-5, the J gene TRBJ1-3; 9 nucleotides match TRBD1. CDR3 length: 14 amino acids. In germline, CDR1 is MNHEY, CDR2 SVGAGI. With 6 bases clipped from V and 2 bases from J, the junction kept 2 bases outside the gene matches. The CDR3 DNA is TGTGCCAGCAGACAGGGGGCGACTGGAAACACCATATATTTT. It yields the protein CASRQGATGNTIYF.

The chain recombines TRBV3-1 (or the pseudogene TRBV3-2) with TRBJ1-2; a weak D match, TRBD1 (6 bases). The germline V gene has CDR1 LGHDT and CDR2 YNNKEL (reference sequence). Trimming took 0 bases from V and 8 from J, leaving 10 bases between them. The CDR3 runs to 13 residues. The CDR3, as DNA: TGTGCCAGCAGCCAAGATAGGGGGATAGGCTACACCTTC. This gives the protein CASSQDRGIGYTF.

This chain links TRBV14 with TRBJ2-3; TRBD1 might be the D (5 bases). V lost 0 bases to trimming and J lost 1 base, with 14 bases between them. The CDR3 consists of 17 residues. Germline lookup yields CDR1 SGHDN and CDR2 FVKESK. The CDR3 is CASSQDQTVLGTDTQYF. CDR3 nucleotide sequence: TGTGCCAGCAGCCAAGATCAGACAGTTTTGGGCACAGATACGCAGTATTTT. Based on the CDR3 plus reference TRBV14 and TRBJ2-3, the full variable domain is EAGVTQFPSHSVIEKGQTVTLRCDPISGHDNLYWYRRVMGKEIKFLLHFVKESKQDESGMPNNRFLAERTGGTYSTLKVQPAELEDSGVYFCASSQDQTVLGTDTQYFGPGTRLTVL.

V gene TRBV13 combines with J gene TRBJ1-1; a weak D match, TRBD1 (6 bases). Germline V gene sequence: CDR1 PRHDT, CDR2 FYEKMQ (reference sequence). This CDR3 is 15 amino acids long. The V and J ends lost 5 bases and 1 base respectively, with 14 bases between them. CDR3 bases: TGTGCCAGCAGCAGAGGGGGGGGCGCGAACACTGAAGCTTTCTTT. It is translated as CASSRGGGANTEAFF.

This rearrangement joins TRBV5-1 to TRBJ2-7; D is perhaps TRBD2 (6 bases). Germline assignment: CDR1 SGHRS and CDR2 YFSETQ. This CDR3 is 17 amino acids long. V lost 4 bases, J lost 5 bases, and 25 bases lay in between. The CDR3 loop is CASSLAGSSAPRDEQYF. For the CDR3, the DNA is TGCGCCAGCAGCCTGGCGGGGTCCTCGGCCCCGAGGGACGAGCAGTACTTC.

The chain uses TRBV29-1 and TRBJ2-3; a weak D match, TRBD1 (6 bases). Per the germline V gene, CDR1 is SQVTM and CDR2 is ANQGSEA. V lost 4 bases and J 0 bases, leaving 17 bases between the germline ends. The CDR3 runs to 16 residues. The CDR3 DNA reads TGCAGCGTTGGAAGCGTAAGGGGGTCTAGCACAGATACGCAGTATTTT. This sequence encodes CSVGSVRGSSTDTQYF.

This clone was recorded only once. V usage is TRBV6-5 and J usage is TRBJ2-1; D not resolved. This CDR3 contains 15 residues. Germline V CDR1 and CDR2: MNHEY, SVGAGI. Trimming stripped 6 bases from V and 0 bases from J, with 12 bases between. CDR3 loop: CASRVPLSSYNEQFF. CDR3 coding DNA: TGTGCCAGCAGGGTCCCCCTTAGCTCCTACAATGAGCAGTTCTTC.

The V call is TRBV2, the J call TRBJ1-6; a possible D gene is TRBD1 (5 bases). Trimming cost V 4 bases and J 4 bases, with 11 bases left between them. The length of the CDR3 is 15 residues. Germline CDR1 and CDR2: SNHLY and FYNNEI. The CDR3 loop reads CASSVRDGYNSPLHF. The CDR3 bases are TGTGCCAGCAGTGTGCGGGACGGTTATAATTCACCCCTCCACTTT. Filled out from reference TRBV2 and TRBJ1-6, the complete variable domain reads EPEVTQTPSHQVTQMGQEVILRCVPISNHLYFYWYRQILGQKVEFLVSFYNNEISEKSEIFDDQFSVERPDGSNFTLKIRSTKLEDSAMYFCASSVRDGYNSPLHFGNGTRLTVT.

The chain joins TRBV7-8 to TRBJ2-1; TRBD1 might be the D (5 bases). Trimming left V 4 bases short and J 0 bases short, with 10 bases between. CDR1 and CDR2 from the germline V gene are SGHVS and FQNEAQ. The CDR3 has 15 amino acids. For the CDR3, the DNA is TGTGCCAGCAGCTATCAGGGAAACTCCTACAATGAGCAGTTCTTC. It encodes CASSYQGNSYNEQFF.

As concerns this clone: The sample has other DNA sequences that encode this CDR3 too. The chain couples TRBV18 to TRBJ1-4; TRBD1 agrees at 7 bases. This CDR3 region has 13 residues. Germline CDR1 reads KGHSH; CDR2 reads LQKENI. V lost 6 bases to trimming and J lost 5 bases; unmatched junction nucleotides: 3. The CDR3 nucleotides read TGTGCCAGCTCCCCGGGACAGAATGAAAAACTGTTTTTT. It encodes CASSPGQNEKLFF. The entire variable domain, with the rest obtained from reference TRBV18 and TRBJ1-4, is as follows: NAGVMQNPRHLVRRRGQEARLRCSPMKGHSHVYWYRQLPEEGLKFMVYLQKENIIDESGMPKERFSAEFPKEGPSILRIQQVVRGDSAAYFCASSPGQNEKLFFGSGTQLSVL.

This chain connects TRBV27 to TRBJ2-7; TRBD1 agrees at 10 bases. V was pared by 6 bases and J by 7 bases, with 9 bases of the junction left unmatched. This CDR3 is 14 amino acids long. The germline gives CDR1 MNHEY, CDR2 SMNVEV (reference sequence). The CDR3 DNA reads as TGTGCCAGCAGAAGGGGGGGACAGGGGTGGGAGCAGTACTTC. This codes for CASRRGGQGWEQYF.

V usage is TRBV7-2 and J usage is TRBJ2-7; TRBD1 aligns across 7 bases. This CDR3 region has 14 residues. Germline V gene sequence: CDR1 SGHTA, CDR2 FQGNSA. After removal of 1 base from V and 3 bases from J, the junction contained 3 bases not matched to a gene. CDR3: CASSLEGADYEQYF. CDR3 nucleotide sequence: TGTGCCAGCAGCTTAGAGGGGGCGGACTACGAGCAGTACTTC.

The V call is TRBV6-5, the J call TRBJ1-1, with 8 positions matching TRBD1. The CDR3 is made up of 14 amino acids. Germline CDR1 MNHEY, CDR2 SVGAGI. The V gene end was trimmed by 4 bases and the J gene end by 5 bases; junction bases not matched to a gene: 6. CDR3 in amino acids: CASSSRTGWTEAFF. The CDR3 DNA reads as TGTGCCAGCAGTTCCAGGACAGGGTGGACTGAAGCTTTCTTT.

In nucleotides, the CDR3 is TGTGCCAGCAGCCCTAGACGGACTAGCGGGAGAGGGAATGAGCAGTTCTTC. Translating gives CASSPRRTSGRGNEQFF. The chain uses TRBV11-3 and TRBJ2-1; TRBD2 matches 13 bases. The CDR3 runs 17 residues. Germline CDR1 is SGHNT and CDR2 is YENEEA. The V segment lost 5 bases and the J segment 7 bases; nucleotides outside the gene matches: 11.

The chain employs TRBV10-3 and TRBJ2-7; a weak D match, TRBD2 (6 bases). The CDR3 is 14 amino acids. V dropped 6 bases and J dropped 4 bases, with 16 bases sitting between them. In germline, CDR1 is ENHRY, CDR2 SYGVKD. The CDR3 nucleotides are TGTGCCATCAGCCCCTTTGGAGGGACGTACGAGCAGTACTTC. Translating it yields CAISPFGGTYEQYF.

V gene TRBV13 combines with J gene TRBJ1-4; 7 bases are shared with TRBD1. The J segment lost 11 bases and the V segment lost 2 bases, leaving 8 bases of the junction unmatched. CDR1 is PRHDT and CDR2 is FYEKMQ in the germline V gene (reference sequence). This CDR3 comprises 14 residues. The CDR3 DNA sequence: TGTGCCAGCAGCTTAACCAGGGGGGATAGGAAACTGTTTTTT. Translation gives CASSLTRGDRKLFF.

The chain employs TRBV9 and TRBJ2-1, with 10 bases aligning to TRBD2. The CDR3 is 18 amino acids. V shed 0 bases, J shed 5 bases, and the junction held 11 bases outside the gene matches. From germline, CDR1 is SGDLS and CDR2 YYNGEE. DNA of the CDR3: TGTGCCAGCAGCGTAGACCCCCATCTAGCGGGGGTGGACAATGAGCAGTTCTTC. Amino acids: CASSVDPHLAGVDNEQFF.